This TCR beta chain is from a study of cytomegalovirus exposure and HLA in healthy donors. Primers included in the PCR were 60 Vbeta and 13 Jbeta primers. Only in-frame clones appear in the TCRdb table, and some are missing; sequencing was by immunoSEQ multiplex PCR. The table includes about 170,000 clones, 80% to 90% detected once. As for this clone: What it binds is unknown.

Although they were nominally healthy when sampled, donors likely had unrecorded immune exposures. General study points: In presence/absence analyses, roughly uniform sequencing depth across donors was assumed. Later genetic work tied a missense DCLRE1C variant to beta-chain V and J trimming.

The sequencing sample was made of PBMCs. The receptor's source is a woman younger than 30 in good health and CMV-seronegative.

Here the CDR3 reads CASSISGGAGTGELFF. CDR3 sequence (DNA): TGTGCCAGTAGTATAAGTGGGGGCGCCGGGACCGGGGAGCTGTTTTTT. V and J are TRBV19 and TRBJ2-2, with a weak D call TRBD1 (6 bases). The CDR3 totals 16 residues. Trimming removed 2 bases from V and 5 bases from J, with 15 bases in between. Per germline, CDR1 LNHDA and CDR2 SQIVND (reference sequence). Full variable domain (outside the CDR3, taken from reference TRBV19 and TRBJ2-2): DGGITQSPKYLFRKEGQNVTLSCEQNLNHDAMYWYRQDPGQGLRLIYYSQIVNDFQKGDIAEGYSVSREKKESFPLTVTSAQKNPTAFYLCASSISGGAGTGELFFGEGSRLTVL.